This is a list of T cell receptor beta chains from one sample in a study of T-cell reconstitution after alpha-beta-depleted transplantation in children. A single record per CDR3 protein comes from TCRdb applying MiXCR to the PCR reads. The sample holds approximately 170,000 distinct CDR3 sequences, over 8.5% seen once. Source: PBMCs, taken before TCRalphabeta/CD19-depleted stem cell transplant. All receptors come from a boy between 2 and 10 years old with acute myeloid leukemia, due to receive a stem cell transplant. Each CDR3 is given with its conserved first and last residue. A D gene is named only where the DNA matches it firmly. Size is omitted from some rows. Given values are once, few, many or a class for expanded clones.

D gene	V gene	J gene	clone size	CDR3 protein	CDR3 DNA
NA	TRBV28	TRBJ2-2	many	CASIMAAANTGELFF	TGTGCCAGCATCATGGCAGCCGCGAACACCGGGGAGCTGTTTTTT
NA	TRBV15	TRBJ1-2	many	CATSRAGTLAYGYTF	TGTGCCACCAGCAGAGCCGGGACACTAGCTTATGGCTACACCTTC
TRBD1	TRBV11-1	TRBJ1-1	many	CASSRGQGYTEAFF	TGTGCCAGCAGCCGCGGACAGGGCTACACTGAAGCTTTCTTT
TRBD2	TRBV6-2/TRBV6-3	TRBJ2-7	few	CASSYLLAGGEQYF	TGTGCCAGCAGTTACTTACTAGCGGGAGGAGAGCAGTACTTC
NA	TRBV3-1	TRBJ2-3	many	CASSQAPARSGTDTQYF	TGTGCCAGCAGCCAAGCCCCGGCTAGGTCTGGCACAGATACGCAGTATTTT
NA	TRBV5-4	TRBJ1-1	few	CASSSGLGTDIMNTEAFF	TGTGCCAGCAGCTCGGGACTAGGGACGGATATAATGAACACTGAAGCTTTCTTT
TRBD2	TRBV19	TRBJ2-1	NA	CASSIASGNEQFF	TGTGCCAGTAGTATAGCTAGCGGAAATGAGCAGTTCTTC
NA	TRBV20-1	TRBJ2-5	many	CSARRNQETQYF	TGCAGTGCTAGACGGAACCAAGAGACCCAGTACTTC
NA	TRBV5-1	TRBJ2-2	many	CASSVTGTSNTGELFF	TGCGCCAGCAGCGTGACCGGGACCTCGAACACCGGGGAGCTGTTTTTT
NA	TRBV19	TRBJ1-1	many	CASSMADRTNTEAFF	TGTGCCAGTAGTATGGCTGACAGGACGAACACTGAAGCTTTCTTT
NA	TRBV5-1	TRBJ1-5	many	CASSLGLYSNQPQHF	TGCGCCAGCAGCTTAGGGCTTTATAGCAATCAGCCCCAGCATTTT
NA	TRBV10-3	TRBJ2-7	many	CAISDWPSSSYEQYF	TGTGCCATCAGTGACTGGCCATCCTCCTCCTACGAGCAGTACTTC
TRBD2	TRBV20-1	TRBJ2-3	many	CSATAGLAAATDTQYF	TGCAGTGCTACAGCCGGACTAGCGGCGGCCACAGATACGCAGTATTTT
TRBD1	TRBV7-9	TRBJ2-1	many	CASSPGQGHDNEQFF	TGTGCCAGCAGCCCAGGACAGGGGCACGACAATGAGCAGTTCTTC
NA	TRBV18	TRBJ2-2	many	CASSPAGTPFLGTGELFF	TGTGCCAGCTCACCTGCCGGGACCCCTTTTTTAGGCACCGGGGAGCTGTTTTTT
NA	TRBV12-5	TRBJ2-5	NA	CASGSGSLQETQYF	TGTGCTAGTGGGTCCGGGTCGCTACAAGAGACCCAGTACTTC
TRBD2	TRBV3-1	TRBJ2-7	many	CASRGLAGGTHF	TGTGCCAGCAGGGGACTAGCGGGAGGTACACACTTC
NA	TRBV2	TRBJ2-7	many	CASSEKGVYEQYF	TGTGCCAGCAGTGAAAAGGGGGTCTACGAGCAGTACTTC
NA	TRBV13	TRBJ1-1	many	CASSLARGILTEAFF	TGTGCCAGCAGCTTAGCGCGGGGCATTCTCACTGAAGCTTTCTTT
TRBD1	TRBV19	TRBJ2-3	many	CATRQGNTDTQYF	TGTGCCACCCGACAGGGTAACACAGATACGCAGTATTTT
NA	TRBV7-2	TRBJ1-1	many	CASSLAVKNTEAFF	TGTGCCAGCAGCTTGGCCGTTAAGAACACTGAAGCTTTCTTT
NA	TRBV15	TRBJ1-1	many	CATSRDLGGGEAFF	TGTGCCACCAGCAGAGATCTTGGTGGAGGAGAAGCTTTCTTT
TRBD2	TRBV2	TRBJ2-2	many	CASSPRGGQGGELFF	TGTGCCAGCAGCCCTCGGGGGGGCCAAGGCGGGGAGCTGTTTTTT
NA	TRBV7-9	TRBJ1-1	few	CASSQDWGAFF	TGTGCCAGCAGCCAGGACTGGGGGGCTTTCTTT
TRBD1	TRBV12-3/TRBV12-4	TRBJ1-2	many	CASSTNRGREGYTF	TGTGCCAGCAGCACTAACAGGGGGCGGGAAGGCTACACCTTC
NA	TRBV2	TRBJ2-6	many	CASRDIRGSGANVLTF	TGTGCCAGCCGGGACATACGAGGCTCTGGGGCCAACGTCCTGACTTTC
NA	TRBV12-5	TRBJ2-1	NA	CASGLVDGLEQFF	TGTGCTAGTGGTTTGGTAGACGGGCTGGAGCAGTTCTTC
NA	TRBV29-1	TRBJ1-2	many	CSVERLDRLYGYTF	TGCAGCGTTGAACGACTCGACAGGCTCTATGGCTACACCTTC
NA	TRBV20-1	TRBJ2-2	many	CSARGGGNTGELFF	TGCAGTGCTAGGGGAGGGGGCAACACCGGGGAGCTGTTTTTT
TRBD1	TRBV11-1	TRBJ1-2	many	CASSLLPGQGRRRPYGYTF	TGTGCCAGCAGCCTCCTACCGGGACAGGGGCGCCGACGGCCCTATGGCTACACCTTC
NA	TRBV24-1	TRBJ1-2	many	CATSGGTGYRYTF	TGTGCCACCAGTGGAGGCACAGGGTATCGCTACACCTTC
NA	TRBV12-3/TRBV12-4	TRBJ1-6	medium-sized	CASARSVGEFNSPLHF	TGTGCCAGCGCAAGAAGCGTCGGGGAATTTAATTCACCCCTCCACTTT
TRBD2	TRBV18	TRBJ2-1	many	CASSPRAGGPHEQFF	TGTGCCAGCTCACCTCGGGCGGGAGGCCCCCATGAGCAGTTCTTC
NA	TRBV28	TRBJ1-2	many	CASSLTRGYGYTF	TGTGCCAGCAGTTTAACCAGGGGCTATGGCTACACCTTC
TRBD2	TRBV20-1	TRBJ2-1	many	CSARSGRVYNEQFF	TGCAGTGCTAGGAGCGGGAGGGTTTACAATGAGCAGTTCTTC
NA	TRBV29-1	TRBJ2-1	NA	CSVDKRFNEQFF	TGCAGCGTTGATAAGAGGTTCAATGAGCAGTTCTTC
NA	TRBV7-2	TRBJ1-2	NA	CASSFQRHGYPF	TGTGCCAGCAGCTTCCAAAGGCATGGCTACCCCTTC
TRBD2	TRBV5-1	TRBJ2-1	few	CTSSPGVGRETLYNEQFF	TGCACCAGCAGCCCGGGAGTGGGGCGGGAGACCTTATACAATGAGCAGTTCTTC
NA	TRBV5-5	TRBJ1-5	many	CASSLGGRNSNQPQHF	TGTGCCAGCAGCTTGGGGGGCAGGAATAGCAATCAGCCCCAGCATTTT